Shown below are 17 T cell receptor beta chains from a single sample sequenced in a study of blood T cell repertoires in COVID-19. The assay was immunoSEQ multiplex PCR, and TCRdb's table has in-frame clones only and misses some. The repertoire holds about 400,000 clones, with about 89% as singletons. Sequenced: peripheral blood. The receptors derive from a man aged 35 to 55 with acute or convalescent COVID-19.

This chain links TRBV19 with TRBJ2-3; 10 bases fit TRBD2. J was trimmed by 6 bases and V by 10 bases; bases with no gene match: 7. CDR1 is LNHDA, CDR2 SQIVND, per germline (reference sequence). The CDR3 sequence is 13 residues long. CDR3: CATIAGGADTQYF. The DNA of the CDR3 is TGTGCCACCATAGCGGGAGGAGCGGATACGCAGTATTTT.

The CDR3 spells CASSQDPVPNQPQHF. CDR3 coding DNA: TGCGCCAGCAGCCAAGATCCTGTTCCGAATCAGCCCCAGCATTTT. The chain employs TRBV4-1 and TRBJ1-5; D not certain. Deletions cut 0 bases from V and 4 bases from J, with 10 bases between. CDR3 size: 15 residues. Germline-derived CDR1 and CDR2 are MGHRA and YSYEKL.

V usage is TRBV29-1 and J usage is TRBJ2-2; 9 bases are a match to TRBD2. Per the germline V gene, CDR1 is SQVTM and CDR2 is ANQGSEA. Trimming took 5 bases from V and 6 from J; bases not matched to a gene: 4. The CDR3 has 13 amino acids. DNA for the CDR3: TGCAGCGTTTTTCTAGCGGGACCCGGGGAGCTGTTTTTT. Amino acid sequence: CSVFLAGPGELFF.

The chain carries TRBV7-9 and TRBJ1-5, with 10 bases matching TRBD1. Trimming cost V 0 bases and J 0 bases; bases outside gene matches: 5. This CDR3 contains 18 residues. The germline gives CDR1 SEHNR, CDR2 FQNEAQ (reference sequence). The CDR3 sequence: CASSLAGTGDLSNQPQHF. CDR3 nucleotide sequence: TGTGCCAGCAGCTTAGCCGGGACAGGGGATCTTAGCAATCAGCCCCAGCATTTT.

This sequence joins TRBV28 and TRBJ1-1, with unresolved D. The CDR3 spans 14 residues. The germline V and J ends were trimmed by 3 bases and 1 base, with 9 bases remaining between them. Germline V gene sequence: CDR1 MDHEN, CDR2 SYDVKM. The CDR3 DNA follows: TGTGCCAGCAGTTTCCGCCTCGGGAACACTGAAGCTTTCTTT. This translates into CASSFRLGNTEAFF.

V gene TRBV7-6 combines with J gene TRBJ1-1, with D possibly TRBD1 on 5 matching bases. The V and J ends lost 2 bases and 4 bases respectively, with 8 bases between them. The CDR3 consists of 13 residues. CDR1 and CDR2 from the germline V gene are SGHVS and FNYEAQ. DNA for the CDR3: TGTGCCAGCAGCTTAAGCGGGGGCACTGAAGCTTTCTTT. Translation gives CASSLSGGTEAFF.

The DNA for the CDR3 is TGTGCCACGGGGACTAGCGGGGTCTACGAGCAGTACTTC. It codes for CATGTSGVYEQYF. The rearrangement uses TRBV10-3 and TRBJ2-7; 13 bases are a match to TRBD2. CDR1 and CDR2 (germline): ENHRY, SYGVKD. The CDR3 extends over 13 amino acids. V lost 10 bases to trimming and J lost 3 bases; unmatched junction nucleotides: 3.

The chain has TRBV19 and TRBJ2-7, with D perhaps matching TRBD2 (6 bases). The CDR3 has 14 residues. CDR1 LNHDA and CDR2 SQIVND come from the germline V gene (reference sequence). Trimming left V 6 bases short and J 5 bases short, with 17 bases between. The CDR3 loop reads CASRISGTSHEQYF. The CDR3 bases are TGTGCCAGTAGGATTTCGGGGACTTCCCACGAGCAGTACTTC.

The chain joins TRBV9 to TRBJ2-2; 9 positions agree with TRBD2. Germline lookup yields CDR1 SGDLS and CDR2 YYNGEE. V shed 1 base and J 4 bases; nucleotides not matched to a gene: 11. The CDR3 consists of 18 residues. CDR3: CASSVFHGSGRSTGELFF. The DNA for the CDR3 is TGTGCCAGCAGCGTATTCCATGGTAGCGGGAGAAGCACCGGGGAGCTGTTTTTT.

This clone was counted once. V gene TRBV2 combines with J gene TRBJ1-5; a weak D match, TRBD1 (5 bases). Germline CDR1 is SNHLY and CDR2 is FYNNEI. This CDR3 has 14 residues. V was trimmed by 3 bases and J by 6 bases, leaving 12 bases between them. This chain's CDR3 is CASSDVKGAQPQHF. CDR3 nucleotide sequence: TGTGCCAGCAGTGATGTAAAAGGGGCTCAGCCCCAGCATTTT. Full variable domain (missing parts from reference TRBV2 and TRBJ1-5): EPEVTQTPSHQVTQMGQEVILRCVPISNHLYFYWYRQILGQKVEFLVSFYNNEISEKSEIFDDQFSVERPDGSNFTLKIRSTKLEDSAMYFCASSDVKGAQPQHFGDGTRLSIL.

The chain uses TRBV2 and TRBJ2-7; D unresolved. The germline V and J ends were trimmed by 4 bases and 0 bases, with 7 bases remaining between them. Germline CDR1 and CDR2: SNHLY and FYNNEI. CDR3 length: 13 amino acids. The CDR3 DNA follows: TGTGCCAGCAGTGCGTCACTCTCCTACGAGCAGTACTTC. The encoded protein is CASSASLSYEQYF.

The genes are TRBV14 and TRBJ2-5; D not certain. This CDR3 contains 12 residues. Looked up from germline, CDR1 is SGHDN and CDR2 is FVKESK. Trimming took off 1 base at V and 9 bases at J, with 9 bases between the two ends. The CDR3 protein is CASSQGLEAQYF. Written as DNA, the CDR3 is TGTGCCAGCAGCCAAGGCCTTGAGGCCCAGTACTTC.

CDR3 DNA sequence: TGCGCCAGCAGCGAGAAGCCTGGCACTGAAGCTTTCTTT. Its protein is CASSEKPGTEAFF. This rearrangement joins TRBV5-1 to TRBJ1-1; unclear D gene. This CDR3 is built from 13 residues. Trimming removed 4 bases from V and 4 bases from J, with 11 bases in between. Germline CDR1 and CDR2: SGHRS and YFSETQ.

This sequence joins TRBV5-4 and TRBJ2-5; weak D call: TRBD1 (5 bases). CDR1 and CDR2 (germline): SGHNT, YYREEE (reference sequence). Trimming left V 4 bases short and J 2 bases short, with 9 bases between. This CDR3 comprises 13 residues. DNA of the CDR3: TGTGCCAGCAGCCCAGACAGACAAGAGACCCAGTACTTC. Residues: CASSPDRQETQYF.

The rearrangement uses TRBV5-1 and TRBJ1-1; TRBD1 aligns across 8 bases. The CDR3 has 15 amino acids. Germline V lookup: CDR1 SGHRS, CDR2 YFSETQ. V lost 6 bases to trimming and J lost 3 bases; unmatched junction nucleotides: 10. CDR3 loop: CASTETGAGDTEAFF. The CDR3 DNA reads TGCGCCAGCACCGAGACAGGGGCGGGTGACACTGAAGCTTTCTTT.

The chain links TRBV28 to TRBJ1-5; no reliable D call. The CDR3 spans 17 residues. Germline CDR1 is MDHEN and CDR2 is SYDVKM. V gave up 3 bases and J gave up 1 base, with 16 bases separating them. The CDR3 DNA is TGTGCCAGCAGTTTGTTTGCAGTCCGTGTGAGCAATCAGCCCCAGCATTTT. Translating it yields CASSLFAVRVSNQPQHF.

The rearrangement joins TRBV3-1 (or the pseudogene TRBV3-2) to TRBJ1-2; D gene ambiguous. This CDR3 region has 15 residues. Trimming took 4 bases from V and 1 from J, leaving 13 bases between them. Germline loops: CDR1 LGHDT, CDR2 YNNKEL (reference sequence). CDR3 DNA sequence: TGTGCCAGCAGCCGTGGCCCCACCAGTAACTATGGCTACACCTTC. Translated: CASSRGPTSNYGYTF.